One and the same sample provided the 12 T cell receptor beta chains below, sequenced in a study of cytomegalovirus exposure and HLA in healthy donors. The primer mix had 60 Vbeta and 13 Jbeta primers. Here immunoSEQ multiplex PCR was the method, and the copy in TCRdb shows in-frame clones only, minus some. The profile covers about 170,000 clones, with approximately 65% appearing a single time and 2.5% to 3.5% taken by the ten largest. Source material: PBMCs. These receptors originate from a man in his forties in good health and CMV-seronegative.

This chain uses TRBV6-6 with TRBJ2-2, with 7 bases matching TRBD2. The CDR3 spans 16 residues. The J segment lost 2 bases and the V segment lost 7 bases, leaving 10 bases of the junction unmatched. CDR1 and CDR2 from the germline V gene are MNHNY and SVGAGI (reference sequence). CDR3 sequence: CASTPLGGGNTGELFF. CDR3 bases: TGTGCCAGCACCCCACTAGGCGGGGGAAACACCGGGGAGCTGTTTTTT.

A few counts support this clone. The CDR3 region is CASSLTGTSYNEQFF. CDR3 in DNA: TGTGCCAGCAGCTTGACAGGGACCTCCTACAATGAGCAGTTCTTC. The rearrangement links TRBV7-8 to TRBJ2-1; 7 nucleotides line up with TRBD1. With 3 bases clipped from V and 0 bases from J, the junction kept 2 bases outside the gene matches. Germline V gene data show CDR1 as SGHVS and CDR2 as FQNEAQ. This CDR3 is 15 amino acids long. The full variable domain, in which reference TRBV7-8 and TRBJ2-1 provide the parts outside the CDR3, is GAGVSQSPRYKVAKRGQDVALRCDPISGHVSLFWYQQALGQGPEFLTYFQNEAQLDKSGLPSDRFFAERPEGSVSTLKIQRTQQEDSAVYLCASSLTGTSYNEQFFGPGTRLTVL.

Only one count was recorded for this clone. The chain links TRBV29-1 to TRBJ1-2, with 8 positions matching TRBD1. Germline trimming cut 4 bases from V and 8 bases from J; bases unmatched to any gene: 9. Per the germline V gene, CDR1 is SQVTM and CDR2 is ANQGSEA. This CDR3 region has 13 residues. CDR3 nucleotides: TGCAGCGTTGGCCCGACAGGGGAATGGGGCTACACCTTC. Translating it yields CSVGPTGEWGYTF.

The V call is TRBV13, the J call TRBJ2-3, with TRBD1 matching over 7 bases. The germline V gene encodes CDR1 PRHDT and CDR2 FYEKMQ (reference sequence). CDR3 length: 15 amino acids. With 5 bases clipped from V and 4 bases from J, the junction kept 9 bases outside the gene matches. CDR3 sequence reads: CASSTRATGADTQYF. The CDR3 region has the DNA TGTGCCAGCAGCACCCGCGCTACAGGGGCAGATACGCAGTATTTT.

This clone has more than one count but fewer than ten. V and J are TRBV19 and TRBJ2-1; TRBD1 matches at 9 bases. Per germline, CDR1 LNHDA and CDR2 SQIVND (reference sequence). V lost 2 bases to trimming and J lost 9 bases; unmatched junction nucleotides: 8. The CDR3 is made up of 15 amino acids. The CDR3 sequence: CASSIKVGQGAEQFF. In DNA form, the CDR3 reads TGTGCCAGTAGTATAAAGGTGGGACAGGGCGCTGAGCAGTTCTTC. The full variable domain, its missing parts supplied by reference TRBV19 and TRBJ2-1, is DGGITQSPKYLFRKEGQNVTLSCEQNLNHDAMYWYRQDPGQGLRLIYYSQIVNDFQKGDIAEGYSVSREKKESFPLTVTSAQKNPTAFYLCASSIKVGQGAEQFFGPGTRLTVL.

This rearrangement joins TRBV6-5 to TRBJ2-7; D perhaps matches TRBD2 (5 bases). V was cut by 6 bases and J by 3 bases, with 15 bases left in between. CDR1 is MNHEY and CDR2 is SVGAGI in the germline V gene. The CDR3 spans 14 residues. CDR3: CASSPLGVNYEQYF. The CDR3 DNA reads as TGTGCCAGCAGCCCTCTGGGAGTGAACTACGAGCAGTACTTC.

The J gene is TRBJ1-3, the V gene TRBV5-1; D not resolved. CDR1 is SGHRS, CDR2 YFSETQ, per germline. CDR3 length equals 15 residues. V lost 0 bases and J lost 0, with 7 bases in between. Here the CDR3 reads CASSLGQRSGNTIYF. CDR3 nucleotide sequence: TGCGCCAGCAGCTTGGGGCAGCGCTCTGGAAACACCATATATTTT.

V and J are TRBV10-3 and TRBJ2-1; D might be TRBD2 (6 bases). CDR3 length: 13 residues. The V gene's germline CDR1 is ENHRY and CDR2 SYGVKD. V was trimmed by 4 bases and J by 3 bases, leaving 7 bases between them. The CDR3 DNA reads TGTGCCATCAGTGGACTAGTCTACAATGAGCAGTTCTTC. Translation gives CAISGLVYNEQFF.

This clone was observed a handful of times. The chain recombines TRBV5-1 with TRBJ1-5, with D perhaps TRBD1 (5 bases). The CDR3 spans 15 residues. Germline CDR1 SGHRS, CDR2 YFSETQ. The V end was cut by 4 bases, the J end by 5 bases, with 16 bases between. CDR3 DNA sequence: TGCGCCAGCAGCCCCCTTGCAGGGAGGGATCAGCCCCAGCATTTT. Protein sequence: CASSPLAGRDQPQHF.

The chain has TRBV10-3 and TRBJ1-2; the D gene is possibly TRBD1 (6 bases). The V gene's germline CDR1 is ENHRY and CDR2 SYGVKD. This CDR3 spans 14 amino acids. V lost 0 bases to trimming and J lost 6 bases, with 11 bases between them. The CDR3 protein is CAISESPGENGYTF. As DNA, the CDR3 is TGTGCCATCAGTGAGTCGCCAGGGGAAAATGGCTACACCTTC.

J is TRBJ2-7 and V is TRBV5-4; no clear D. The ends were cut back, 1 base at V and 5 bases at J, with 13 bases in the middle. Germline V gene data show CDR1 as SGHNT and CDR2 as YYREEE (reference sequence). The CDR3 is made up of 14 amino acids. The CDR3: CASSLSPGDHEQYF. Written as DNA, the CDR3 is TGTGCCAGCAGCTTGTCGCCGGGTGATCACGAGCAGTACTTC.

This clone has more than one count but fewer than ten. An end of the junction does not agree with germline; a read error may underlie this. The chain has TRBV7-9 and TRBJ2-7; possible D gene TRBD2, 6 bases. The CDR3 has 15 amino acids. CDR1 is SEHNR and CDR2 is FQNEAQ in the germline V gene (reference sequence). DNA of the CDR3: TGTTCCAGCAGCTTATATGGCGGGGTGACCTACGAGCAGTACTTC. This gives the protein CSSSLYGGVTYEQYF.